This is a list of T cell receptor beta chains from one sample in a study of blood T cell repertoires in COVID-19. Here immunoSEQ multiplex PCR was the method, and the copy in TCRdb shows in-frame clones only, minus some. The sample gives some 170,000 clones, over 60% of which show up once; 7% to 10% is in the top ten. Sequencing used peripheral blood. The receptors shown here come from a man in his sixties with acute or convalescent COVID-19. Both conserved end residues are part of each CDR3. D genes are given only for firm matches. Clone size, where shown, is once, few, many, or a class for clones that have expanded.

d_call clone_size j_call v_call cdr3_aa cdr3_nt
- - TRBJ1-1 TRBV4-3 CASSPTIDRPEAFF TGCGCCAGCAGCCCAACGATCGACAGGCCTGAAGCTTTCTTT
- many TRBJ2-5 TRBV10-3 CAISPGIVGGETQYF TGTGCCATCAGTCCCGGAATCGTTGGAGGAGAGACCCAGTACTTC
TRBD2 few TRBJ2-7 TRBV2 CASREGSRYEQYF TGTGCCAGCCGGGAGGGTAGCAGATACGAGCAGTACTTC
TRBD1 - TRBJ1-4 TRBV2 CASSKQGAGEKLFF TGTGCCAGCAGTAAACAGGGGGCGGGGGAAAAACTGTTTTTT
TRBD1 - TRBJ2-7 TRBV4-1 CASSQVSPGGYEQYF TGCGCCAGCAGCCAAGTATCCCCAGGGGGCTACGAGCAGTACTTC
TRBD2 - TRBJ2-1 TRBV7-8 CASSLRLAGVEQFF TGTGCCAGCAGCTTGCGACTAGCGGGGGTAGAGCAGTTCTTC
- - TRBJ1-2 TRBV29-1 CSVENVGDYGYTF TGCAGCGTTGAAAATGTCGGGGACTATGGCTACACCTTC
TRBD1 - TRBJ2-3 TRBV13 CASSSGQGEDTQYF TGTGCCAGCAGCTCGGGACAGGGGGAGGATACGCAGTATTTT
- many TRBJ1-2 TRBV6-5 CASSRDWDGYTF TGTGCCAGCAGCCGGGACTGGGATGGCTACACCTTC
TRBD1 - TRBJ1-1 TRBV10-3 CAITLGQGATEAFF TGTGCCATCACCCTAGGACAGGGGGCCACTGAAGCTTTCTTT
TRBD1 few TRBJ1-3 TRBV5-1 CASSPGQRTGNTIYF TGCGCCAGCAGCCCGGGACAGCGGACTGGAAACACCATATATTTT
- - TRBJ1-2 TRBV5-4 CASSFFGEDYGYTF TGTGCCAGCAGCTTCTTCGGGGAGGACTATGGCTACACCTTC
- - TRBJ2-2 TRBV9 CASSVEGDFTTGELFF TGTGCCAGCAGCGTAGAAGGGGATTTTACCACCGGGGAGCTGTTTTTT
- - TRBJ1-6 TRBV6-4 CASRWDIWSPLHF TGTGCCAGCAGGTGGGACATCTGGTCACCCCTCCACTTT
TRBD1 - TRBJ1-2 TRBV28 CASIQGARGYTF TGTGCCAGCATACAGGGGGCGAGGGGCTACACCTTC
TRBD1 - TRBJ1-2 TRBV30 CAWHRQGASNYGYTF TGTGCCTGGCACCGACAGGGGGCTAGTAACTATGGCTACACCTTC
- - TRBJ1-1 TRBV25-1 CASSELRAGPTEAFF TGTGCCAGCAGTGAATTGCGGGCAGGTCCCACTGAAGCTTTCTTT
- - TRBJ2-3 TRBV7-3 CASSLAPPGSTDTQYF TGTGCCAGCAGTCTGGCCCCCCCGGGTAGCACAGATACGCAGTATTTT
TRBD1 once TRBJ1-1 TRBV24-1 CATSRTGGLTEAFF TGTGCCACCAGTCGTACAGGGGGGCTCACTGAAGCTTTCTTT
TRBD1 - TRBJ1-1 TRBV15 CATSPGTGLNTEAFF TGTGCCACCAGCCCAGGGACAGGCCTGAACACTGAAGCTTTCTTT
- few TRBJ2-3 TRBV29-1 CSVADTASTDTQYF TGCAGCGTTGCCGACACGGCTAGCACAGATACGCAGTATTTT
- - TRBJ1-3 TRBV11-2 CASSSYRDSGNTIYF TGTGCCAGCAGCTCCTACAGGGACTCTGGAAACACCATATATTTT
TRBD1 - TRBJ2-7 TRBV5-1 CARRGTVPNYEQYF TGCGCCAGGAGAGGGACAGTCCCTAATTACGAGCAGTACTTC
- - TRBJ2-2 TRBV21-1 CASSPNKGQVDHGELFF TGTGCCAGCAGCCCAAATAAGGGACAGGTTGACCACGGGGAGCTGTTTTTT
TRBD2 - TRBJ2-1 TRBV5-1 CASSLVGGGVNEQFF TGCGCCAGCAGCTTGGTGGGCGGGGGTGTCAATGAGCAGTTCTTC
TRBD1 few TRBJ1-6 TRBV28 CASSAPTGLGSPLHF TGTGCCAGCAGTGCCCCGACAGGGTTAGGTTCACCCCTCCACTTT
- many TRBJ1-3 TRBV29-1 CSVEKQRNTIYF TGCAGCGTTGAAAAACAGCGAAACACCATATATTTT
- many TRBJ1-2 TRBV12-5 CASGLAGTAAGGYTF TGTGCTAGTGGTTTGGCTGGTACTGCGGCGGGTGGCTACACCTTC
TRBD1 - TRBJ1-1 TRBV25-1 CASSSTGSWTEAFF TGTGCCAGCAGCTCGACAGGGTCTTGGACTGAAGCTTTCTTT